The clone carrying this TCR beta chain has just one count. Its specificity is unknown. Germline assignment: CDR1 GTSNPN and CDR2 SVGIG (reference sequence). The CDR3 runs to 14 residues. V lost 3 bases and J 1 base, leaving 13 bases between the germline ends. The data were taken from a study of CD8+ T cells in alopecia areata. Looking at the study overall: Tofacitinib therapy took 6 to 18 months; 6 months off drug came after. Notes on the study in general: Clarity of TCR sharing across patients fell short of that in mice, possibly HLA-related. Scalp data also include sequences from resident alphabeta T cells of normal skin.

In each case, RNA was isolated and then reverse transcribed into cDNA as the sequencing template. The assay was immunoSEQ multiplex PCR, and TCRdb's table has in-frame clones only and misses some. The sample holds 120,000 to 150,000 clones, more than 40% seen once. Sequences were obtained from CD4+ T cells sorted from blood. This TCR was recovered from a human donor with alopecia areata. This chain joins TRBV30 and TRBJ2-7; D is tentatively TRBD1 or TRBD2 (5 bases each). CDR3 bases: TGTGCCTGGAGGCCGGGACGGAGTTCCTACGAGCAGTACTTC. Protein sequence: CAWRPGRSSYEQYF. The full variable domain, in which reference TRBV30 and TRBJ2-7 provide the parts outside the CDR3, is SQTIHQWPATLVQPVGSPLSLECTVEGTSNPNLYWYRQAAGRGLQLLFYSVGIGQISSEVPQNLSASRPQDRQFILSSKKLLLSDSGFYLCAWRPGRSSYEQYFGPGTRLTVT.